These T cell receptor beta chains were read from a single sample in a study of shared clonotypes between healthy human individuals. Clones were read by immunoSEQ multiplex PCR, and TCRdb kept only the in-frame ones, dropping some. The table lists 760,000 or so clones, around 96% of them singletons. Sequences were obtained from naive CD8+ T cells sorted from blood. Receptors originate from a man aged 30 to 45 in good health. The CDR3 runs from the conserved cysteine through the conserved F or W. Fields, in order: J gene, clone size, D gene, V gene, CDR3 DNA, CDR3 protein. The D gene is left open where the match is weak. Expanded clones are given a class, and other clones once, few, many or no size at all.

>TRBJ2-1|once|TRBD2|TRBV29-1
TGCAGCGTTGAGAGCGGGAGGATCAATGAGCAGTTCTTC
CSVESGRINEQFF
>TRBJ1-2|.|.|TRBV30
TGTGCCTGGAGTGTACCCTGGGGGACGGAGGGCTACACCTTC
CAWSVPWGTEGYTF
>TRBJ2-1|once|TRBD2|TRBV15
TGTGCCACCGGAGCGGGATCCTACAATGAGCAGTTCTTC
CATGAGSYNEQFF
>TRBJ2-7|.|.|TRBV5-1
TGCGCCAGCAGCTTGAGTTCGGGACAAGGACGGGAGCAGTACTTC
CASSLSSGQGREQYF
>TRBJ1-5|.|TRBD1|TRBV28
TGTGCCAGCATGGCCCCGGGACAGGGGGCAGGGCAGCCCCAGCATTTT
CASMAPGQGAGQPQHF
>TRBJ2-7|.|TRBD2|TRBV5-1
TGCGCCAGCAGCCGGGGATGGGAGCGGGAGCCCGAGCAGTACTTC
CASSRGWEREPEQYF
>TRBJ2-1|.|.|TRBV4-3
TGCGCCAGCAGCCAAGGGTTACCCTTAACGATATACAATGAGCAGTTCTTC
CASSQGLPLTIYNEQFF
>TRBJ2-5|.|TRBD1|TRBV28
TGTGCCAGCAGTCCCTTCCGGGACAGGGGATGGGAGACCCAGTACTTC
CASSPFRDRGWETQYF
>TRBJ2-7|few|TRBD1|TRBV18
TGTGCCAGCTCACCACCGGGACAGTCGTTCTACGAGCAGTACTTC
CASSPPGQSFYEQYF
>TRBJ1-2|.|TRBD1|TRBV4-1
TGCGCCAGCAGCCAAGGGACAGGGGCCTTTTCCTATGGCTACACCTTC
CASSQGTGAFSYGYTF
>TRBJ2-7|once|.|TRBV5-5
TGTGCCAGCCGGAGCCAGGGCGGACACTACGAGCAGTACTTC
CASRSQGGHYEQYF
>TRBJ2-7|.|TRBD1|TRBV5-4
TGTGCCAGCAGCCATCCGGGACAGGGGAAGGAGCAGTACTTC
CASSHPGQGKEQYF
>TRBJ2-3|.|.|TRBV5-1
TGCGCCAGCAGTATTGGGGGGCCAGATACGCAGTATTTT
CASSIGGPDTQYF
>TRBJ2-2|.|.|TRBV15
TGTGCCACCAGCAAATACACCGGGGAGCTGTTTTTT
CATSKYTGELFF
>TRBJ2-2|.|.|TRBV9
TGTGCCGGCAGCGAGAACACCGGGGAGCTGTTTTTT
CAGSENTGELFF
>TRBJ2-7|.|.|TRBV27
TGTGCCAGCAGTTTATCGGTGGGGTACGAGCAGTACTTC
CASSLSVGYEQYF
>TRBJ2-2|once|.|TRBV29-1
TGCAGCGTTGAAGATCGTAATGACGCCGGGGAGCTGTTTTTT
CSVEDRNDAGELFF
>TRBJ1-4|once|.|TRBV29-1
TGCAGCGTCGTCATACGGGAAAAACTGTTTTTT
CSVVIREKLFF
>TRBJ1-2|once|.|TRBV7-2
TGTGCCAGCGTCGACTGGGAGGCAGATAACTATGGCTACACCTTC
CASVDWEADNYGYTF
>TRBJ2-1|.|.|TRBV11-2
TGTGCCAGCAGCCTAGATTGGGCTAGTAAGGAGCAGTTCTTC
CASSLDWASKEQFF
>TRBJ2-2|.|TRBD2|TRBV11-3
TGTGCCAGCGCCCGGACTAGTGGCACCGGGGAGCTGTTTTTT
CASARTSGTGELFF
>TRBJ1-4|.|.|TRBV7-9
TGTGCCAGCAGCACTCCGTTGAACGAAAAACTGTTTTTT
CASSTPLNEKLFF
>TRBJ2-7|.|TRBD2|TRBV9
TGTGCCAGCACCCAAAACGGACTAGCGGGAGCCGAGCAGTACTTC
CASTQNGLAGAEQYF
>TRBJ1-2|once|TRBD1|TRBV28
TGTGCCAGCAGGCGTCGGACAGGCCTCGATTATGGCTACACCTTC
CASRRRTGLDYGYTF
>TRBJ2-7|.|TRBD2|TRBV27
TGTGCCAGCAGTTTTACCAGCGGGAGGGGGGAGCAGTACTTC
CASSFTSGRGEQYF
>TRBJ1-1|.|TRBD1|TRBV29-1
TGCAGCGTCGGCCGGGACAGGGGCTTGGCAGCTTTCTTT
CSVGRDRGLAAFF
>TRBJ1-5|.|TRBD1|TRBV7-9
TGTGCCAGTGGGACAGGAGAACAGCCCCAGCATTTT
CASGTGEQPQHF
>TRBJ2-1|.|.|TRBV6-1
TGTGCCAGCAGTGATACCCTGAACGGATACAATGAGCAGTTCTTC
CASSDTLNGYNEQFF
>TRBJ2-7|.|.|TRBV11-2
TGTGCCAGCAGCTTAGAGGCCCGGGGAACCTACGAGCAGTACTTC
CASSLEARGTYEQYF
>TRBJ1-5|.|.|TRBV28
TGTGCCAGCAGTCGACGGGGAAGCAATCAGCCCCAGCATTTT
CASSRRGSNQPQHF
>TRBJ2-1|once|.|TRBV5-1
TGCGCCAGCAGCTTGGAGAGCAATGAGCAGTTCTTC
CASSLESNEQFF
>TRBJ2-7|once|.|TRBV7-9
TGTGCCAGCAGCTCAATCGAGACCTCCGAGCAGTACTTC
CASSSIETSEQYF
>TRBJ2-7|.|TRBD1|TRBV4-1
TGCGCCAGCAGCCAGAGTACAGGGGTGCACGAGCAGTACTTC
CASSQSTGVHEQYF
>TRBJ1-1|.|TRBD1|TRBV5-1
TGCGCCAGCAGCAACAGGGGCGGAGGAATAGCGGTTGAAGCTTTCTTT
CASSNRGGGIAVEAFF
>TRBJ2-7|.|TRBD2|TRBV5-4
TGTGCCAGCAGTCCCACGACTAGCGGCCTCTCCTACGAGCAGTACTTC
CASSPTTSGLSYEQYF
>TRBJ2-2|.|.|TRBV5-1
TGCGCCAGCAGCTTGGAAGGTGGGACGGGGGAGCTGTTTTTT
CASSLEGGTGELFF
>TRBJ2-7|.|TRBD1|TRBV29-1
TGCAGCGTCAACGACAGGGGCTACTACGAGCAGTACTTC
CSVNDRGYYEQYF
>TRBJ2-1|.|TRBD2|TRBV29-1
TGCAGCGTGGAGGGACTAGCGGATTACAATGAGCAGTTCTTC
CSVEGLADYNEQFF
>TRBJ2-7|.|.|TRBV10-1
TGCGCCAGCAGTGAAGGTTGGGGAACAAAGCAGTACTTC
CASSEGWGTKQYF
>TRBJ2-7|.|TRBD2|TRBV4-1
TGCGCCAGCAGCCAAACTAGCGGGCGAGGCCCCTACGAGCAGTACTTC
CASSQTSGRGPYEQYF
>TRBJ2-1|.|.|TRBV20-1
TGCAGTAGGGCAGGGTACAATGAGCAGTTCTTC
CSRAGYNEQFF